The entry that follows covers one T cell receptor beta chain sequence. Extraction of RNA preceded its reverse transcription into cDNA, which served as the sequencing template. Method: immunoSEQ multiplex PCR; TCRdb's copy keeps in-frame clones and lacks some. Of about 140,000 clones listed, about 88% are singletons. This specimen comes from a study of CD8+ T cells in alopecia areata. Treatment denoted: oral pan-JAK inhibitor, 5-10 mg twice daily. This CDR3 has 12 residues. Looked up from germline, CDR1 is MNHEY and CDR2 is SVGAGI. V lost 6 bases, J lost 5 bases, and 1 base stayed unmatched. The rearrangement links TRBV6-5 to TRBJ1-1, with 9 nucleotides matching TRBD1. The sample was CD8+ T cells sorted from blood, taken at week 4, from a patient treated with tofacitinib. The sequence was collected from a human donor with alopecia areata. This chain's CDR3 is CASRTGGTEAFF. The CDR3 DNA follows: TGTGCCAGCAGGACAGGGGGAACTGAAGCTTTCTTT.